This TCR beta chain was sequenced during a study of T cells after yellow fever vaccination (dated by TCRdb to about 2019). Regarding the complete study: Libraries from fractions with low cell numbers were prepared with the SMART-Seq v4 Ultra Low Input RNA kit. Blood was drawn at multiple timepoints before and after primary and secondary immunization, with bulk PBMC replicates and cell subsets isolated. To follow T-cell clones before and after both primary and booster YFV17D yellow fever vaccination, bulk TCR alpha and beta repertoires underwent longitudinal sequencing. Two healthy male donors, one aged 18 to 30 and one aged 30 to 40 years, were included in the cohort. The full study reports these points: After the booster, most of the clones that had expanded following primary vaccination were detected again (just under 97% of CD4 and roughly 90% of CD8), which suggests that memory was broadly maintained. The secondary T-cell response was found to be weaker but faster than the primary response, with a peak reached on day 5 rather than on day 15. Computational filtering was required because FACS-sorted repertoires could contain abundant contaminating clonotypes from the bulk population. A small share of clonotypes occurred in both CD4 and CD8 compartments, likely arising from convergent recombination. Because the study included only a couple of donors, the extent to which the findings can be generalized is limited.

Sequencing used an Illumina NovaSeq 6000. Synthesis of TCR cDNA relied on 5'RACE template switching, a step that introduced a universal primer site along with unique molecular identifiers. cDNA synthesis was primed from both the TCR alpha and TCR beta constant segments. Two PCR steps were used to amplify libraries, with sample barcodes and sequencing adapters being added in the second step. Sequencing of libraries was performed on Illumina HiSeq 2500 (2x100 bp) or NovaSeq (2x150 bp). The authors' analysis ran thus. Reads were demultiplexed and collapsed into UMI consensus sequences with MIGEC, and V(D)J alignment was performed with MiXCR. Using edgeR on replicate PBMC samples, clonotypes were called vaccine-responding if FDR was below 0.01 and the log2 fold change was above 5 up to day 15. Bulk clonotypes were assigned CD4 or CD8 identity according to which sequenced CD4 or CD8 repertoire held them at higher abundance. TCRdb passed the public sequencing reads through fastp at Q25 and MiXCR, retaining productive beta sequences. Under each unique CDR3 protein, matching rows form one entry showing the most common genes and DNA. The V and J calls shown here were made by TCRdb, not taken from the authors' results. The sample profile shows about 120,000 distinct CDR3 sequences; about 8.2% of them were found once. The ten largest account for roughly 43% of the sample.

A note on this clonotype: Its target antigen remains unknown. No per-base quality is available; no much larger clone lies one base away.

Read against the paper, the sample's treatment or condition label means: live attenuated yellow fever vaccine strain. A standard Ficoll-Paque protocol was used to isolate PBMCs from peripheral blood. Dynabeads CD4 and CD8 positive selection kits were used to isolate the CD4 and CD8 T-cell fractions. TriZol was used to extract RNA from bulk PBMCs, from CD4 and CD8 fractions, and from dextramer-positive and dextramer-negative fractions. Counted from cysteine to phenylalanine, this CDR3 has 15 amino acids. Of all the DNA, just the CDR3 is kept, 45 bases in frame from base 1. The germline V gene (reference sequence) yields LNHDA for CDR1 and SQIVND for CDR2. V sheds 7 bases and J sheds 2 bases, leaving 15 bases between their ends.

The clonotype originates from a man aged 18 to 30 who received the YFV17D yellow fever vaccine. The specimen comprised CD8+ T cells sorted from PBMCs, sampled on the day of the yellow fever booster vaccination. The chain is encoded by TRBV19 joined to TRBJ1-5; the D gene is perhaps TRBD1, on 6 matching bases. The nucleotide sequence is TGTGCCAGTACCGATGGGGGGGCGCGCAATCAGCCCCAGCATTTT. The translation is CASTDGGARNQPQHF.